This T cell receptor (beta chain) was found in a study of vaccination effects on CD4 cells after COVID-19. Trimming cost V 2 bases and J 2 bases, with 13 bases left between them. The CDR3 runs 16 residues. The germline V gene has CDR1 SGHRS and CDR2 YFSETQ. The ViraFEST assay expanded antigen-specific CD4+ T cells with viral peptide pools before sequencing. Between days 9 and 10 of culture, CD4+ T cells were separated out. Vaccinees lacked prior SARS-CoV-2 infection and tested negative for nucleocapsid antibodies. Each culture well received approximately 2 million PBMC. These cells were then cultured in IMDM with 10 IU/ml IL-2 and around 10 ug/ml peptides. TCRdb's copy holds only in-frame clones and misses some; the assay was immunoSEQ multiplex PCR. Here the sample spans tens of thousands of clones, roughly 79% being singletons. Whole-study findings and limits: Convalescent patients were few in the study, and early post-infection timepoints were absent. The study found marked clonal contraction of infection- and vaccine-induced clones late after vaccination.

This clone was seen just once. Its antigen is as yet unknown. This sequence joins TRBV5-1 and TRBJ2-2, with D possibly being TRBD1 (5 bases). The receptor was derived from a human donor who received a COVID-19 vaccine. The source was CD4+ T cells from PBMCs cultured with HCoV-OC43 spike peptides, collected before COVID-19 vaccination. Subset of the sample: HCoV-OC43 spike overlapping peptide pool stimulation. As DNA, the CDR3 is TGCGCCAGCAGCTTATTAGGGCAGGGCAACACCGGGGAGCTGTTTTTT. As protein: CASSLLGQGNTGELFF.